Listed below are T cell receptor beta chains from one sample, sequenced in a study of vaccination and CD4 T cells after COVID-19. TCRdb ran MiXCR on the PCR reads and lists one entry per CDR3 protein. Among 20,000 to 25,000 distinct CDR3 sequences listed, roughly three fifths were seen once. Antigen specificity for these receptors is unknown. Sequenced material: CD4+ T cells from blood, cultured in vitro, taken after SARS-CoV-2 vaccination. These receptors originate from a human donor who received a COVID-19 vaccine. Each CDR3 is given with its conserved first and last residue. D genes are given only for firm matches. Not every row has a clone size; where given, it reads once, few, many or a size class.

d_call: .; j_call: TRBJ1-4; clone_size: few; v_call: TRBV7-8; cdr3_nt: TGTGCCAGCAGCTTACAGTTCCCTAATGAAAAACTGTTTTTT; cdr3_aa: CASSLQFPNEKLFF
d_call: .; j_call: TRBJ1-1; clone_size: .; v_call: TRBV7-9; cdr3_nt: TGTGCCAGCAGTCAGAACAGACTACGGACTGAAGCTTTCTTT; cdr3_aa: CASSQNRLRTEAFF
d_call: TRBD2; j_call: TRBJ2-3; clone_size: once; v_call: TRBV5-1; cdr3_nt: TGCGCCAGCAGCGGAGCGGGGGGCACAGATACGCAGTATTTT; cdr3_aa: CASSGAGGTDTQYF
d_call: .; j_call: TRBJ1-1; clone_size: .; v_call: TRBV12-3/TRBV12-4; cdr3_nt: TGTGCCAGCAGCCCCCATACAGGGAACACTGAAGCTTTCTTT; cdr3_aa: CASSPHTGNTEAFF
d_call: .; j_call: TRBJ1-5; clone_size: .; v_call: TRBV5-4; cdr3_nt: TGTGCCAGCAGCATACATGATCAGCCCCAGCATTTT; cdr3_aa: CASSIHDQPQHF
d_call: TRBD1; j_call: TRBJ1-1; clone_size: .; v_call: TRBV5-1; cdr3_nt: TGCGCCAGCAGCTTTGCAGGGGGTGGGACTGAAGCTTTCTTT; cdr3_aa: CASSFAGGGTEAFF
d_call: TRBD1; j_call: TRBJ2-2; clone_size: once; v_call: TRBV2; cdr3_nt: TGTGCCGGTAATGGGGACAGGGGTGGCTTCGGCACCGGGGAGCTGTTTTTT; cdr3_aa: CAGNGDRGGFGTGELFF
d_call: TRBD1; j_call: TRBJ2-7; clone_size: few; v_call: TRBV7-9; cdr3_nt: TGTGCCAGCAGCTTAGCGAGGGGACAGGGTCCCTCCTTCTCCTACGAGCAGTACTTC; cdr3_aa: CASSLARGQGPSFSYEQYF
d_call: TRBD1; j_call: TRBJ1-5; clone_size: .; v_call: TRBV19; cdr3_nt: TGTGCCAGTAGTATAAGATTGCCGGGACAGCAGTATCAGCCCCAGCATTTT; cdr3_aa: CASSIRLPGQQYQPQHF
d_call: TRBD2; j_call: TRBJ2-2; clone_size: few; v_call: TRBV19; cdr3_nt: TGTGCCAGTAGTATGTTAGCGGGGGCCAACACCGGGGAGCTGTTTTTT; cdr3_aa: CASSMLAGANTGELFF
d_call: TRBD2; j_call: TRBJ2-1; clone_size: .; v_call: TRBV14; cdr3_nt: TGTGCCAGCAGCCAAGATCAGGGGCTAGCGGGGTTCAATGAGCAGTTCTTC; cdr3_aa: CASSQDQGLAGFNEQFF
d_call: TRBD2; j_call: TRBJ2-1; clone_size: .; v_call: TRBV7-6; cdr3_nt: TGTGCCAGCAGCCCCGGGAGGAATGAGCAGTTCTTC; cdr3_aa: CASSPGRNEQFF
d_call: .; j_call: TRBJ1-2; clone_size: few; v_call: TRBV7-9; cdr3_nt: TGTGCCAGCAGCTTAGCCGGTGGGGCGGTCTATGGCTACACCTTC; cdr3_aa: CASSLAGGAVYGYTF
d_call: .; j_call: TRBJ1-6; clone_size: .; v_call: TRBV6-5; cdr3_nt: TGTGCCAGCAGTTCCAACCGGGGTTCACCCCTCCACTTT; cdr3_aa: CASSSNRGSPLHF
d_call: .; j_call: TRBJ1-6; clone_size: few; v_call: TRBV28; cdr3_nt: TGTGCCAGCACTTCACTTAGGGGTATCTACTTT; cdr3_aa: CASTSLRGIYF
d_call: .; j_call: TRBJ2-2; clone_size: once; v_call: TRBV4-1; cdr3_nt: .; cdr3_aa: CASSQHGQGEIFGAGELFF
d_call: TRBD2; j_call: TRBJ2-3; clone_size: .; v_call: TRBV20-1; cdr3_nt: TGCAGTGCTGCGTCAGCGGGGGGCTCCGTTAGGGCAGATACGCAGTATTTT; cdr3_aa: CSAASAGGSVRADTQYF
d_call: .; j_call: TRBJ2-3; clone_size: .; v_call: TRBV25-1; cdr3_nt: TGTGCCAGCAGTGGCCGAGGACAGCTTGGCACAGATACGCAGTATTTT; cdr3_aa: CASSGRGQLGTDTQYF
d_call: TRBD2; j_call: TRBJ2-3; clone_size: .; v_call: TRBV7-9; cdr3_nt: TGTGCCAGCAGCTTCGTCGTGCTTAGGGGACCCGGGACTAGCGGGGGGGCCTTAGATACGCAGTATTTT; cdr3_aa: CASSFVVLRGPGTSGGALDTQYF
d_call: TRBD1; j_call: TRBJ1-2; clone_size: .; v_call: TRBV6-2/TRBV6-3; cdr3_nt: TGTGCCAGCAGTTCCTCCAGGGGGCGCCTCTATGGCTACACCTTC; cdr3_aa: CASSSSRGRLYGYTF
d_call: .; j_call: TRBJ1-6; clone_size: few; v_call: TRBV6-1; cdr3_nt: TGTGCCAGCAGTGGCCTCCTTGGTCAGGGGATGAATTCACCCCTCCACTTT; cdr3_aa: CASSGLLGQGMNSPLHF
d_call: .; j_call: TRBJ1-2; clone_size: .; v_call: TRBV5-7; cdr3_nt: TGTGCCAGCACCCCCTGGAAGGGCTACACCTTC; cdr3_aa: CASTPWKGYTF